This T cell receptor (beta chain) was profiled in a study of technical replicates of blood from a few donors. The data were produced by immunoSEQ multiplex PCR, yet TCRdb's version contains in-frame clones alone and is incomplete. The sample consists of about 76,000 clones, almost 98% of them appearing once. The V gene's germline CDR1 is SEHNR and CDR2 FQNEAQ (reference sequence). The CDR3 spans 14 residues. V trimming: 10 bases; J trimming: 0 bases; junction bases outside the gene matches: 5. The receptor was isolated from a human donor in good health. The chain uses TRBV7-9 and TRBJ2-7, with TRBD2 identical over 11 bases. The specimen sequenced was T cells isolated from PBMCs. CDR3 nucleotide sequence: TGTGCCACCGCGACTAGCGGGGCCTCCTACGAGCAGTACTTC. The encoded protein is CATATSGASYEQYF.